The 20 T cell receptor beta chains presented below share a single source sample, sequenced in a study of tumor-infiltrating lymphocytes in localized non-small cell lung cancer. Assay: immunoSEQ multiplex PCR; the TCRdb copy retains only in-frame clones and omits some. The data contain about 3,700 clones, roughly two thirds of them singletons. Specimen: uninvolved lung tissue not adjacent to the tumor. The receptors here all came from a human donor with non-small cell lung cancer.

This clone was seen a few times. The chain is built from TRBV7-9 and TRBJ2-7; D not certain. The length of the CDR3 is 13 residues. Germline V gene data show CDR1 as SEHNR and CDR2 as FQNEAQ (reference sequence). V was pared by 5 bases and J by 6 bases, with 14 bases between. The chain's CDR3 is CASSPVWAVEQYF. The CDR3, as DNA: TGTGCCAGCAGCCCCGTTTGGGCGGTCGAGCAGTACTTC.

This CDR3 is CASSAMNTEAFF. CDR3 nucleotide sequence: TGTGCCAGCAGTGCGATGAACACTGAAGCTTTCTTT. This chain connects TRBV6-5 to TRBJ1-1; no definite D call. The V gene lost 5 bases and the J gene lost 0 bases, with 4 bases spanning the gap. The CDR3 runs to 12 residues. Germline CDR1 reads MNHEY; CDR2 reads SVGAGI.

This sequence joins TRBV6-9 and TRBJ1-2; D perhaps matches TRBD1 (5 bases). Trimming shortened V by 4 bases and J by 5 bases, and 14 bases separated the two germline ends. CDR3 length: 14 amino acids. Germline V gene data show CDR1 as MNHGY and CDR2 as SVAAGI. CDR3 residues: CASSWSDRFYGYTF. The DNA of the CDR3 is TGTGCCAGCAGTTGGTCAGACAGATTTTATGGCTACACCTTC.

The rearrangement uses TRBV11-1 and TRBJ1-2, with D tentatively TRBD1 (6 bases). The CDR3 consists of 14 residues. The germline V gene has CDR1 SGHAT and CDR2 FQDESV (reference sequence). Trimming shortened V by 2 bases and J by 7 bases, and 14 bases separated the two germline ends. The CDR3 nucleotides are TGTGCCAGCAGCTTAAATGGGGGGCGTGGTGGCTACACCTTC. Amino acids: CASSLNGGRGGYTF.

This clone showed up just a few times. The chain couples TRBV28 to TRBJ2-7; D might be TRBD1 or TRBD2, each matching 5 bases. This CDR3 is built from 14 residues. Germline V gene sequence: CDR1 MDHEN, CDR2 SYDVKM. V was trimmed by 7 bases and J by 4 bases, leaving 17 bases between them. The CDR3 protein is CASISGTQVYEQYF. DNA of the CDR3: TGTGCCAGCATATCTGGGACGCAAGTTTACGAGCAGTACTTC. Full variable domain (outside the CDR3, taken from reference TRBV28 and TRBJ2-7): DVKVTQSSRYLVKRTGEKVFLECVQDMDHENMFWYRQDPGLGLRLIYFSYDVKMKEKGDIPEGYSVSREKKERFSLILESASTNQTSMYLCASISGTQVYEQYFGPGTRLTVT.

CDR3 residues: CASRSTGPNTGELFF. CDR3 nucleotides: TGTGCCAGCAGATCGACAGGCCCGAACACCGGGGAGCTGTTTTTT. This chain links TRBV2 with TRBJ2-2, with D possibly TRBD1 on 6 matching bases. CDR3 length: 15 amino acids. V shed 6 bases and J shed 0 bases, with 11 bases lying between them. Germline CDR1 is SNHLY and CDR2 is FYNNEI.

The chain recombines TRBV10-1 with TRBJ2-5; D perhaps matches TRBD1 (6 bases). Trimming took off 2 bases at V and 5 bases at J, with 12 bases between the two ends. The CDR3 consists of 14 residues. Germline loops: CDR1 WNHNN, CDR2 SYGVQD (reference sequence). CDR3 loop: CASSETPGHETQYF. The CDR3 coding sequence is TGCGCCAGCAGTGAGACACCGGGACACGAGACCCAGTACTTC.

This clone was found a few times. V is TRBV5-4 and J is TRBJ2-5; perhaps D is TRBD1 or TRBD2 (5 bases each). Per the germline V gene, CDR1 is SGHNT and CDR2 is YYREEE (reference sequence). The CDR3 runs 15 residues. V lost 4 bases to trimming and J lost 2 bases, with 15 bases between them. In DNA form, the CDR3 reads TGTGCCAGCAGCCTTCGTAGTGGGGGTCAAGAGACCCAGTACTTC. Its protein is CASSLRSGGQETQYF.

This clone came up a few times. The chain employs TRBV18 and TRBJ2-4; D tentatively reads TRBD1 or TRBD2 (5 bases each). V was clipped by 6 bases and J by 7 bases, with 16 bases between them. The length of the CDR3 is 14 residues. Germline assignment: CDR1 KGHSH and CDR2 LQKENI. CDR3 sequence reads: CASSPTPEGNIQYF. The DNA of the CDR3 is TGTGCCAGCTCTCCTACTCCAGAGGGGAACATTCAGTACTTC. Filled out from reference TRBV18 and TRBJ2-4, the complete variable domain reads NAGVMQNPRHLVRRRGQEARLRCSPMKGHSHVYWYRQLPEEGLKFMVYLQKENIIDESGMPKERFSAEFPKEGPSILRIQQVVRGDSAAYFCASSPTPEGNIQYFGAGTRLSVL.

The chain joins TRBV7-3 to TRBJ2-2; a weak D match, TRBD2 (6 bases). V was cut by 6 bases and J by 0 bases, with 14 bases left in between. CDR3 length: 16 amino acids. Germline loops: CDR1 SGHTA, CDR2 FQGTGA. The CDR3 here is CASSHYAGTNTGELFF. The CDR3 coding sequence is TGTGCCAGCAGTCACTATGCGGGGACGAACACCGGGGAGCTGTTTTTT.

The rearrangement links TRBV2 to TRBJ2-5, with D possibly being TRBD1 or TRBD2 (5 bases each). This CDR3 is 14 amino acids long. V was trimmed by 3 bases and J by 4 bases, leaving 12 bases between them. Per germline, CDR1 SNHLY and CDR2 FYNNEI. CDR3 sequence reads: CASSEFSGTETQYF. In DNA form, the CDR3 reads TGTGCCAGCAGTGAGTTCTCCGGGACAGAGACCCAGTACTTC.

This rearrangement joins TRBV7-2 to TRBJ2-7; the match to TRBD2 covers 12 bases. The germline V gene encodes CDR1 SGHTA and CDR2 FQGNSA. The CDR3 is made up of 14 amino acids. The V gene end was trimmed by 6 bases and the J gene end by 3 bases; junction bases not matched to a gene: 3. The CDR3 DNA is TGTGCCAGCAGTCGGACTAGCGGGAACTACGAGCAGTACTTC. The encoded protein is CASSRTSGNYEQYF.

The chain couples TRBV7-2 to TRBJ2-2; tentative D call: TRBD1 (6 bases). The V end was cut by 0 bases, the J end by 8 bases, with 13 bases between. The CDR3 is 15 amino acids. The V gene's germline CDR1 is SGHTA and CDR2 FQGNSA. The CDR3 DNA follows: TGTGCCAGCAGCTTAGCCTCTGGGGGCAGGGGGGAGCTGTTTTTT. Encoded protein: CASSLASGGRGELFF.

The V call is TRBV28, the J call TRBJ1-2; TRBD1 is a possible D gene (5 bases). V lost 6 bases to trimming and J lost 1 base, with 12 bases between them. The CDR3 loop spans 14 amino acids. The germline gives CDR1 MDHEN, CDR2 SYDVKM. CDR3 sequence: CASSPGSNNYGYTF. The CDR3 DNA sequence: TGTGCCAGCAGCCCAGGGTCTAATAACTATGGCTACACCTTC.

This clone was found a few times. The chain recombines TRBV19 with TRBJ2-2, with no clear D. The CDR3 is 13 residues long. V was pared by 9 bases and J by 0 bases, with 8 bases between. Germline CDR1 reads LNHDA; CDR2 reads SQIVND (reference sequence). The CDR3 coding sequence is TGTGCCAGCGCCGAGGCGAACACCGGGGAGCTGTTTTTT. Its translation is CASAEANTGELFF. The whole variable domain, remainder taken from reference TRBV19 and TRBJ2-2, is DGGITQSPKYLFRKEGQNVTLSCEQNLNHDAMYWYRQDPGQGLRLIYYSQIVNDFQKGDIAEGYSVSREKKESFPLTVTSAQKNPTAFYLCASAEANTGELFFGEGSRLTVL.

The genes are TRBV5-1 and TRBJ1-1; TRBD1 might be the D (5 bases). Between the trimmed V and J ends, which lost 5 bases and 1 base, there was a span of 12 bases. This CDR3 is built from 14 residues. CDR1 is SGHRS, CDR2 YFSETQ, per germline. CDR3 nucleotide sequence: TGCGCCAGCAGTTCCCCGGGGCCGAACACTGAAGCTTTCTTT. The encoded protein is CASSSPGPNTEAFF.

CDR3 sequence: CASSFSVLAVQETQYF. CDR3 bases: TGTGCCAGCAGTTTTTCAGTACTAGCGGTACAAGAGACCCAGTACTTC. This sequence joins TRBV2 and TRBJ2-5, with 8 bases matching TRBD2. The germline CDR1 and CDR2 sequences are SNHLY and FYNNEI. The CDR3 has 16 amino acids. J gave up 2 bases and V 5 bases, and 10 bases lay outside the gene matches.

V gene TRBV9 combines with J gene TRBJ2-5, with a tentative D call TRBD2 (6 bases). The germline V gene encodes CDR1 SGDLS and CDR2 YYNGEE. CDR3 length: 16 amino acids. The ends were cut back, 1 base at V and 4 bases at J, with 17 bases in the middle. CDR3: CASSVTSSMGIETQYF. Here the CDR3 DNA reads TGTGCCAGCAGCGTAACTAGCTCTATGGGGATAGAGACCCAGTACTTC.

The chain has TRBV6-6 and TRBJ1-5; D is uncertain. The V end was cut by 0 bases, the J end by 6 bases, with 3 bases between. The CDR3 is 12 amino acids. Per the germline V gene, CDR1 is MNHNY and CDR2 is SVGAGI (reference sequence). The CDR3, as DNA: TGTGCCAGCAGTTACTCAGGTCAGCCCCAGCATTTT. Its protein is CASSYSGQPQHF.

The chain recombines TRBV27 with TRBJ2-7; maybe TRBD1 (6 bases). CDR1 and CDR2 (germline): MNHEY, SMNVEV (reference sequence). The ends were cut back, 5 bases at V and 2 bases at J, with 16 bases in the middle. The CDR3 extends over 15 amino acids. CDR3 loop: CASSPTLGGAYEQYF. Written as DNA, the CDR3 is TGTGCCAGCAGTCCCACCTTAGGGGGAGCCTACGAGCAGTACTTC.